This T cell receptor beta chain was documented in a study of CD8 T cells in Susac syndrome. Study findings and constraints: The CD4+ T cell repertoires, which came from Susac syndrome patients, showed no sign of clonal expansion.

This CDR3 is built from 14 residues. V was cut by 0 bases and J by 7 bases, with 13 bases left in between. Germline CDR1 is KGHSH and CDR2 is LQKENI. As judged by recently defined diagnostic criteria, patients with Susac syndrome had definite or probable disease. Comment on this clonotype: Its antigen is undetermined.

The authors reverse transcribed about 0.5 to 1 ug RNA with random hexamers. TCR beta CDR3 was amplified by immunoSEQ multiplex PCR. This amplification extended across 54 Vbeta and 13 Jbeta segments. TCRdb processed the immunoSEQ multiplex PCR reads anew with MiXCR; each CDR3 protein has one entry. The sample has some 180,000 distinct CDR3 sequences, around 94% seen once. The chain employs TRBV18 and TRBJ2-7; D not certain. The sequenced sample was CD4+ T cells from PBMCs. This TCR was recovered from a human donor with Susac syndrome. The CDR3 sequence is CASSPPGPGREQYF. CDR3 bases: TGTGCCAGCTCACCACCGGGCCCTGGCCGGGAGCAGTACTTC.